Following are 13 T cell receptor beta chains from one sample sequenced in a study of T cells in localized non-small cell lung cancer. Generated by immunoSEQ multiplex PCR, the TCRdb table keeps only in-frame clones and is missing some. The profile shows roughly 72,000 clones, around 82% of them singletons. This sample comprised peripheral blood, obtained before any cancer treatment. All receptors derive from a female donor aged 60 or older with stage I lung adenocarcinoma.

This chain connects TRBV30 to TRBJ2-7; the D gene is possibly TRBD1 (6 bases). The germline gives CDR1 GTSNPN, CDR2 SVGIG (reference sequence). The CDR3 contains 13 residues. V was cut by 3 bases and J by 1 base, with 10 bases left in between. CDR3: CAWSPGESYEQYF. In DNA form, the CDR3 reads TGTGCCTGGAGCCCAGGGGAATCCTACGAGCAGTACTTC.

The chain carries TRBV7-9 and TRBJ1-4, with no clear D. Germline V gene sequence: CDR1 SEHNR, CDR2 FQNEAQ (reference sequence). Trimming left V 3 bases short and J 8 bases short, with 13 bases between. The CDR3 loop spans 14 amino acids. The chain's CDR3 is CASSLAEGIEKLFF. The CDR3 DNA reads as TGTGCCAGCAGCTTGGCAGAGGGAATCGAAAAACTGTTTTTT.

There are a few counts of this clone. The chain recombines TRBV28 with TRBJ1-2; D may be TRBD1 (5 bases). Trimming stripped 2 bases from V and 3 bases from J, with 7 bases between. The CDR3 spans 13 residues. The V gene's germline CDR1 is MDHEN and CDR2 SYDVKM. In DNA, the CDR3 is TGTGCCAGCAGTTTAGACAGTCACTATGGCTACACCTTC. This codes for CASSLDSHYGYTF.

V gene TRBV29-1 combines with J gene TRBJ1-2; D gene unclear. Germline V gene sequence: CDR1 SQVTM, CDR2 ANQGSEA. V lost 4 bases, J lost 8 bases, and 14 bases lay in between. This CDR3 region has 12 residues. This CDR3 reads CSVGQPGGGYTF. The CDR3 DNA is TGCAGCGTTGGGCAGCCGGGAGGAGGCTACACCTTC. The full variable domain, with the rest looked up from reference TRBV29-1 and TRBJ1-2, is SAVISQKPSRDICQRGTSLTIQCQVDSQVTMMFWYRQQPGQSLTLIATANQGSEATYESGFVIDKFPISRPNLTFSTLTVSNMSPEDSSIYLCSVGQPGGGYTFGSGTRLTVV.

The CDR3 protein is CASSLPGLKTYEQYF. DNA for the CDR3: TGTGCCAGCAGCCTCCCTGGGCTCAAAACCTACGAGCAGTACTTC. J is TRBJ2-7 and V is TRBV7-2; D is uncertain. Per the germline V gene, CDR1 is SGHTA and CDR2 is FQGNSA. This CDR3 comprises 15 residues. Trimming cost V 5 bases and J 2 bases, with 16 bases left between them.

This clone showed up just once. The V gene is TRBV6-1, the J gene TRBJ1-2; D is uncertain. CDR3 length: 11 residues. V gave up 7 bases and J gave up 2 bases, with 5 bases separating them. Germline V gives CDR1 MNHNS, CDR2 SASEGT. The CDR3 is CASTLNYGYTF. The CDR3, as DNA: TGTGCCAGCACTCTGAACTATGGCTACACCTTC.

By proportion, this clone is medium-sized. The rearrangement uses TRBV19 and TRBJ1-1; D is undetermined. Germline values: CDR1 LNHDA, CDR2 SQIVND (reference sequence). This CDR3 is built from 12 residues. The V end lost 4 bases, the J end lost 1 base, and 4 bases lay between the germline ends. CDR3 DNA: TGTGCCAGTAGTAGACAGAACACTGAAGCTTTCTTT. Protein: CASSRQNTEAFF.

Only a few counts were recorded for this clone. V and J are TRBV13 and TRBJ2-1; tentative D call: TRBD1 (10 bases). CDR3 length: 20 amino acids. CDR1 is PRHDT and CDR2 is FYEKMQ in the germline V gene (reference sequence). Deletions cut 5 bases from V and 7 bases from J, with 33 bases between. The DNA of the CDR3 is TGTGCCAGCAGCCGGATATGGACAGGGGGTCCGGGACTAGCTGGAAATGAGCAGTTCTTC. Its protein product is CASSRIWTGGPGLAGNEQFF. The full variable domain, in which reference TRBV13 and TRBJ2-1 provide the parts outside the CDR3, is AAGVIQSPRHLIKEKRETATLKCYPIPRHDTVYWYQQGPGQDPQFLISFYEKMQSDKGSIPDRFSAQQFSDYHSELNMSSLELGDSALYFCASSRIWTGGPGLAGNEQFFGPGTRLTVL.

The chain couples TRBV7-2 to TRBJ1-2; D unresolved. The CDR3 loop spans 13 amino acids. V was trimmed by 4 bases and J by 2 bases, leaving 8 bases between them. The V gene's germline CDR1 is SGHTA and CDR2 FQGNSA. The CDR3: CASSSDENYGYTF. DNA of the CDR3: TGTGCCAGCAGCTCGGACGAGAACTATGGCTACACCTTC.

The CDR3 coding sequence is TGTGCCAGCAGCTCAGGGGGCAGCTATGGCTACACCTTC. It is translated as CASSSGGSYGYTF. This chain uses TRBV5-5 with TRBJ1-2; 8 bases agree with TRBD1. CDR1 is SGHKS, CDR2 YYEKEE, per germline (reference sequence). J gave up 4 bases and V 3 bases, and 2 bases lay outside the gene matches. There are 13 residues in the CDR3.

V gene TRBV30 combines with J gene TRBJ1-2, with D perhaps TRBD1 (6 bases). V was clipped by 4 bases and J by 1 base, with 19 bases between them. Germline V gene data show CDR1 as GTSNPN and CDR2 as SVGIG (reference sequence). The CDR3 is 16 amino acids. The CDR3 is CAWKVSGASYNYGYTF. The CDR3 coding sequence is TGTGCCTGGAAGGTCTCAGGGGCCTCTTATAACTATGGCTACACCTTC.

This clone was counted once. The V gene is TRBV19, the J gene TRBJ2-1; the D gene could be TRBD1 or TRBD2 (5 bases each). The CDR3 sequence is 15 residues long. Trimming took off 4 bases at V and 4 bases at J, with 14 bases between the two ends. Per germline, CDR1 LNHDA and CDR2 SQIVND (reference sequence). The CDR3 is CASSTVGVGYNEQFF. Written as DNA, the CDR3 is TGTGCCAGTAGTACGGTGGGGGTCGGATACAATGAGCAGTTCTTC.

V and J are TRBV5-4 and TRBJ2-2; D gene uncertain. Germline V gene data show CDR1 as SGHNT and CDR2 as YYREEE (reference sequence). CDR3 length: 15 residues. The V and J ends lost 0 bases and 8 bases respectively, with 14 bases between them. The CDR3 is CASSLGSQPRGELFF. CDR3 DNA: TGTGCCAGCAGCTTGGGTTCTCAACCCCGAGGGGAGCTGTTTTTT.